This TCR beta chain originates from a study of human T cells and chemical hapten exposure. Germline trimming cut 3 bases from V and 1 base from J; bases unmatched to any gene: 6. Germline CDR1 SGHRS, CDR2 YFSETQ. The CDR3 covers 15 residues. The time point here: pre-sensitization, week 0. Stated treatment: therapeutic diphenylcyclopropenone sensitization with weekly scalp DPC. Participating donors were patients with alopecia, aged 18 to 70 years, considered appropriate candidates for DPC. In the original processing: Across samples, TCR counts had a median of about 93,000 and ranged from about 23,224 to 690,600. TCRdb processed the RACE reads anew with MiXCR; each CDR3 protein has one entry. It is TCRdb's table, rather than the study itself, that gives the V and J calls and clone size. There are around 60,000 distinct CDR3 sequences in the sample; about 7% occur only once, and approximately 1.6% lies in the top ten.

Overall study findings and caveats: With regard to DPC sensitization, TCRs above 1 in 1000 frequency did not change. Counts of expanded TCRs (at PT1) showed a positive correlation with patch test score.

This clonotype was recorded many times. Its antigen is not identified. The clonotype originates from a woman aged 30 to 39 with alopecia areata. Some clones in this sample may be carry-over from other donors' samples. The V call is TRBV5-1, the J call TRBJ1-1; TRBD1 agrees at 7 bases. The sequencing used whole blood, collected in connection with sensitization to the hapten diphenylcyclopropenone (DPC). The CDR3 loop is CASSSEGARNTEAFF. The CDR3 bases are TGCGCCAGCAGCTCAGAGGGGGCTCGGAACACTGAAGCTTTCTTT.